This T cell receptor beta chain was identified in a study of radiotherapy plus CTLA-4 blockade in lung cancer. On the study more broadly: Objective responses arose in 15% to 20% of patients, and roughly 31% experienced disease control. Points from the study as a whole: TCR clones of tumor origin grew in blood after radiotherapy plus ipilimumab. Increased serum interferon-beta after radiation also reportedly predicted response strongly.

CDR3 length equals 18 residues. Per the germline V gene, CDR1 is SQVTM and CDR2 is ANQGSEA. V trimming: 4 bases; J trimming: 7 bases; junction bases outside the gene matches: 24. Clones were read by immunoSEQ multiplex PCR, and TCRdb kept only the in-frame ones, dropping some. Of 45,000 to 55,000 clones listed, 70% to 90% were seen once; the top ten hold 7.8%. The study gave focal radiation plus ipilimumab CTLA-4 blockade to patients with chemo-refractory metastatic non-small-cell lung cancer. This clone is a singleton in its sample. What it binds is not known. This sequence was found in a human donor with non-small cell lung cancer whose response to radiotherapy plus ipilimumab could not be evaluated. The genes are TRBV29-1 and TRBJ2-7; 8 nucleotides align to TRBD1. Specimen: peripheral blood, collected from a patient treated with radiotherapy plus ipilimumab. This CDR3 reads CSVAGQDREPTYLIEQYF. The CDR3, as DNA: TGCAGCGTTGCCGGTCAGGACAGGGAACCTACCTACCTAATAGAGCAGTACTTC.